A selection of T cell receptor beta chains follows, all from one sample in a study of blood T cell repertoires in COVID-19. Some clones are missing from TCRdb's copy, which holds only in-frame ones; the method was immunoSEQ multiplex PCR. This sample carries about 190,000 clones, roughly three quarters of them seen once, and the ten largest clones take 15% to 20%. Sequences were obtained from peripheral blood. The source is a man in his sixties with active or convalescent COVID-19. Each CDR3 is given with its conserved first and last residue. D genes are given only for firm matches. Size tells how often a clone was seen (once, few, many) or the class of an expanded clone, and some rows leave it out.

v_call: TRBV10-1
d_call: .
clone_size: .
j_call: TRBJ1-2
cdr3_length: 13
cdr3_nt: TGCGCCAGCAGCAAACTTCCGATATTCGGCTACACCTTC
cdr3_aa: CASSKLPIFGYTF

v_call: TRBV6-1
d_call: .
clone_size: .
j_call: TRBJ1-3
cdr3_length: 13
cdr3_nt: TGTGCCAGCAGTCCCCCTAATAGAAACACCATATATTTT
cdr3_aa: CASSPPNRNTIYF

v_call: TRBV5-6
d_call: TRBD1
clone_size: .
j_call: TRBJ2-3
cdr3_length: 15
cdr3_nt: TGTGCCAGCAGCCCCGAGACAGGGGAGGCAGATACGCAGTATTTT
cdr3_aa: CASSPETGEADTQYF

v_call: TRBV28
d_call: TRBD2
clone_size: .
j_call: TRBJ2-1
cdr3_length: 13
cdr3_nt: TGTGCCGGGGGGCTAGCGGGAGCGGATGAGCAGTTCTTC
cdr3_aa: CAGGLAGADEQFF

v_call: TRBV5-1
d_call: .
clone_size: .
j_call: TRBJ1-1
cdr3_length: 14
cdr3_nt: TGCGCCAGCAGCGGTGCGGGTAAAAACACTGAAGCTTTCTTT
cdr3_aa: CASSGAGKNTEAFF

v_call: TRBV2
d_call: .
clone_size: .
j_call: TRBJ2-5
cdr3_length: 12
cdr3_nt: TGTGCCACGAGGACAGAGAAAGAGACCCAGTACTTC
cdr3_aa: CATRTEKETQYF

v_call: TRBV7-2
d_call: .
clone_size: .
j_call: TRBJ2-3
cdr3_length: 16
cdr3_nt: TGTGCCAGCAGCTTAGCGACAGCAACACCCACAGATACGCAGTATTTT
cdr3_aa: CASSLATATPTDTQYF

v_call: TRBV7-3
d_call: .
clone_size: .
j_call: TRBJ1-1
cdr3_length: 14
cdr3_nt: TGTGCCAGCAGGGTTCCGGGACAGAACACTGAAGCTTTCTTT
cdr3_aa: CASRVPGQNTEAFF

v_call: TRBV7-2
d_call: .
clone_size: .
j_call: TRBJ1-6
cdr3_length: 14
cdr3_nt: TGTGCCAGCAGCCCATTATCGACTCGAACACCCCTCCACTTT
cdr3_aa: CASSPLSTRTPLHF

v_call: TRBV5-6
d_call: TRBD1
clone_size: .
j_call: TRBJ1-3
cdr3_length: 13
cdr3_nt: TGTGCCAGCAGAGGGACAGCTGGAAACACCATATATTTT
cdr3_aa: CASRGTAGNTIYF

v_call: TRBV7-6
d_call: TRBD2
clone_size: .
j_call: TRBJ2-7
cdr3_length: 15
cdr3_nt: TGTGCCAGCAGCTTCCGAGCGGGAGTAAAGCGCGAGCAGTACTTC
cdr3_aa: CASSFRAGVKREQYF

v_call: TRBV7-2
d_call: .
clone_size: .
j_call: TRBJ1-5
cdr3_length: 13
cdr3_nt: TGTGCCAGCAGCCGCGGGGGTCATCAGCCCCAGCATTTT
cdr3_aa: CASSRGGHQPQHF

v_call: TRBV25-1
d_call: TRBD1
clone_size: .
j_call: TRBJ1-2
cdr3_length: 12
cdr3_nt: TGTGCCAGCAGTGTCGGACAGGGTGGCTACACCTTC
cdr3_aa: CASSVGQGGYTF

v_call: TRBV6-5
d_call: TRBD2
clone_size: .
j_call: TRBJ2-5
cdr3_length: 14
cdr3_nt: TGTGCCAGCAGGGCTAGCGGTACCAGAGAGACCCAGTACTTC
cdr3_aa: CASRASGTRETQYF

v_call: TRBV4-2
d_call: .
clone_size: .
j_call: TRBJ2-7
cdr3_length: 14
cdr3_nt: TGTGCCAGCAGCCAAGGGTCGGCGGGCTACGAGCAGTACTTC
cdr3_aa: CASSQGSAGYEQYF

v_call: TRBV5-1
d_call: .
clone_size: .
j_call: TRBJ1-1
cdr3_length: 13
cdr3_nt: TGCGCCAGCAGCTTGGCCGTGAACACTGAAGCTTTCTTT
cdr3_aa: CASSLAVNTEAFF

v_call: TRBV28
d_call: TRBD1
clone_size: .
j_call: TRBJ1-6
cdr3_length: 15
cdr3_nt: TGTGCCAGCAGTCCCTGGGGACAGGGGAATTCACCCCTCCACTTT
cdr3_aa: CASSPWGQGNSPLHF

v_call: TRBV19
d_call: TRBD2
clone_size: .
j_call: TRBJ2-1
cdr3_length: 13
cdr3_nt: TGTGCCAGTGGGAGGGGACTCGATAATGAGCAGTTCTTC
cdr3_aa: CASGRGLDNEQFF

v_call: TRBV7-2
d_call: TRBD2
clone_size: .
j_call: TRBJ2-1
cdr3_length: 14
cdr3_nt: TGTGCCAGCAGCCCGGGACTAGCGTTAGATGAGCAGTTCTTC
cdr3_aa: CASSPGLALDEQFF

v_call: TRBV28
d_call: .
clone_size: .
j_call: TRBJ2-1
cdr3_length: 15
cdr3_nt: TGTGCCAGCATGGATGGTTCTGGGCCTTACAATGAGCAGTTCTTC
cdr3_aa: CASMDGSGPYNEQFF

v_call: TRBV4-1
d_call: TRBD1
clone_size: .
j_call: TRBJ1-2
cdr3_length: 14
cdr3_nt: TGCGCCAGCAGCCTGGGACAGGGGGCCGTTGGCTACACCTTC
cdr3_aa: CASSLGQGAVGYTF

v_call: TRBV6-5
d_call: TRBD1
clone_size: few
j_call: TRBJ1-4
cdr3_length: 12
cdr3_nt: TGTGCCAGCCACCCAGGGGGCGTCGGACTGTTTTTT
cdr3_aa: CASHPGGVGLFF

v_call: TRBV27
d_call: TRBD1
clone_size: .
j_call: TRBJ2-5
cdr3_length: 15
cdr3_nt: TGTGCCAGCAGTTCCTGGGACAGGGGGGAAGAGACCCAGTACTTC
cdr3_aa: CASSSWDRGEETQYF

v_call: TRBV19
d_call: TRBD1
clone_size: .
j_call: TRBJ1-5
cdr3_length: 16
cdr3_nt: TGTGCCAGTAGCCCCGGGACAGGGGAACGCAATCAGCCCCAGCATTTT
cdr3_aa: CASSPGTGERNQPQHF

v_call: TRBV7-9
d_call: .
clone_size: .
j_call: TRBJ2-2
cdr3_length: 15
cdr3_nt: TGTGCCAGCAGCTTAACCTCACCGAGCACCGGGGAGCTGTTTTTT
cdr3_aa: CASSLTSPSTGELFF

v_call: TRBV6-5
d_call: TRBD1
clone_size: once
j_call: TRBJ2-7
cdr3_length: 12
cdr3_nt: TGTGCCATTGGGACAGGGTACTACGAGCAGTACTTC
cdr3_aa: CAIGTGYYEQYF

v_call: TRBV5-4
d_call: TRBD2
clone_size: .
j_call: TRBJ2-3
cdr3_length: 14
cdr3_nt: TGTGCCAGCAGCCGGACTAGGGGAGTAGATACGCAGTATTTT
cdr3_aa: CASSRTRGVDTQYF

v_call: TRBV4-3
d_call: TRBD2
clone_size: .
j_call: TRBJ2-1
cdr3_length: 15
cdr3_nt: TGCGCCAGCAGCCCCGGGACTAGCGGGAGGGATGAGCAGTTCTTC
cdr3_aa: CASSPGTSGRDEQFF

v_call: TRBV28
d_call: TRBD1
clone_size: .
j_call: TRBJ1-1
cdr3_length: 12
cdr3_nt: TGTGCCAGCAGTTTAGGACAGGATGGAGCTTTCTTT
cdr3_aa: CASSLGQDGAFF

v_call: TRBV30
d_call: TRBD2
clone_size: once
j_call: TRBJ2-1
cdr3_length: 13
cdr3_nt: TGTGCCTGGAGTGAAAGCGGGAGACGTGAGCAGTTCTTC
cdr3_aa: CAWSESGRREQFF

v_call: TRBV7-9
d_call: TRBD2
clone_size: .
j_call: TRBJ2-1
cdr3_length: 17
cdr3_nt: TGTGCCAGCAGCTCTCGCGGGGGGCGGGAGTACCGCAATGAGCAGTTCTTC
cdr3_aa: CASSSRGGREYRNEQFF

v_call: TRBV7-8
d_call: .
clone_size: few
j_call: TRBJ2-7
cdr3_length: 15
cdr3_nt: TGTGCCAGCAGCTTCCTAGCGTTGAGCTCCTACGAGCAGTACTTC
cdr3_aa: CASSFLALSSYEQYF

v_call: TRBV9
d_call: TRBD2
clone_size: few
j_call: TRBJ2-5
cdr3_length: 14
cdr3_nt: TGTGCCAGCAGCGTAGGGACTAGCGGAGAGACCCAGTACTTC
cdr3_aa: CASSVGTSGETQYF

v_call: TRBV5-4
d_call: TRBD1
clone_size: .
j_call: TRBJ2-4
cdr3_length: 16
cdr3_nt: TGTGCCAGCAGCTTAGCGTCGGGACAGGGGCAAAACATTCAGTACTTC
cdr3_aa: CASSLASGQGQNIQYF

v_call: TRBV4-3
d_call: TRBD2
clone_size: .
j_call: TRBJ2-1
cdr3_length: 16
cdr3_nt: TGCGCCAGCAGCCAAGATTCGAGCGGGATCTACAATGAGCAGTTCTTC
cdr3_aa: CASSQDSSGIYNEQFF

v_call: TRBV6-5
d_call: TRBD1
clone_size: .
j_call: TRBJ2-7
cdr3_length: 13
cdr3_nt: TGTGCCAGCAGAAGCAGGGGGTCCTACGAGCAGTACTTC
cdr3_aa: CASRSRGSYEQYF

v_call: TRBV28
d_call: .
clone_size: .
j_call: TRBJ2-3
cdr3_length: 16
cdr3_nt: TGTGCCAGCAACCCTATAATACAGCCTAACACAGATACGCAGTATTTT
cdr3_aa: CASNPIIQPNTDTQYF

v_call: TRBV19
d_call: TRBD2
clone_size: .
j_call: TRBJ2-3
cdr3_length: 16
cdr3_nt: TGTGCCAGTAGTAATCTAGCGGGACGGAACTCCCGTACGCAGTATTTT
cdr3_aa: CASSNLAGRNSRTQYF

v_call: TRBV28
d_call: TRBD1
clone_size: .
j_call: TRBJ2-7
cdr3_length: 15
cdr3_nt: TGTGCCAGCAGTCCAGGGACAGGCGGTACGTACGAGCAGTACTTC
cdr3_aa: CASSPGTGGTYEQYF